The entry below describes one T cell receptor beta chain. Its antigen is unknown. No base quality values were provided; no much bigger clone lies one nucleotide off. This specimen comes from a study of beta chain features in type 1 diabetes (dated by TCRdb to the late 2010s). A note on the overall study: Mean age, gender distribution, total cell number and subset yield were not different between patients and healthy donors. Across all samples, roughly 110,000,000 sorted cells were examined, and cell number per subset correlated strongly with RNA yield. In the study, TCRB repertoires of sorted circulating CD4+ T cell subsets from recently diagnosed type 1 diabetes patients were compared with those of matched healthy donors. Naive and central memory subsets were obtained from all 28 donors, but regulatory and stem cell-like memory subsets were isolated from only 8 patients and roughly 8 healthy donors.

Study-wide conclusions, independent of this receptor: At VDJ recombination sites, type 1 diabetes patients had fewer insertions and more deleted nucleotides, which implies abnormalities in thymic rearrangement. Because cDNA rather than genomic DNA was sequenced, highly expressing activated cells could have been over-represented, although no difference in activation and CD3 levels was found between groups. Because small numbers of individuals were included in the HLA sub-analyses, any influence of HLA type on TCRB rearrangement was left unresolved. Shorter templates might have been favored by PCR, but patient and control samples were amplified and corrected together, so both groups would have been affected equally by any skew. Type 1 diabetes patients showed a moderate but significant shortening of TCRB CDR3 length in all four CD4+ subsets. Naive, central memory and regulatory TCRB repertoires appeared to be more similar among patients than among healthy donors.

All of the isolated RNA was reverse transcribed with the High Capacity cDNA Reverse Transcription Kit, so expressed TCRB transcripts were sequenced. Deep immunoSEQ sequencing was applied to naive, central memory and regulatory T cell samples, giving an average of roughly 3.6 million total reads per sample. Sorted cells were lysed in RLT buffer, and RNA was extracted using DNase-treated RNeasy Micro or Mini kits according to cell number. Each cell subset was processed separately to prevent cross-contamination, with patient and healthy donor samples processed together. The immunoSEQ multiplex PCR was used to amplify TCRB sequences from cDNA, generating 87-bp fragments that spanned the CDR3 region. Amplicons were sequenced on the Illumina HiSeq platform. The source study handled its data this way. Synthetic template baselines were used to correct PCR bias computationally, reads within Hamming distance 2 were collapsed, and singletons that could not be merged were discarded. Reads were aligned against IMGT so that V, D and J genes, CDR3 length and insertions or deletions at six rearrangement sites could be assigned. Within each subset, clonotype counts were normalized to sorted cell number, after which true diversity and Gini coefficients were computed with the tcR R package. The overlap coefficient, calculated on TCRB nucleotide sequences, was used to measure repertoire sharing. Held by TCRdb, this immuneACCESS table contains in-frame sequences only and omits some clones. Under half of the omission traces to an unresolved V gene where checked; the cause of the rest is unknown. V and J calls and clone size come straight from that table; D and trimming were deduced from the DNA. The sample records 330,000 or so clones, approximately 14% of which are singletons. The top ten clonotypes cover around 7% of the sample.

A single peripheral blood draw of around 0.11 L on average was collected from each donor into heparinised tubes. Using a panel that included CD45RO, CCR7, CD25, CD127, CD95 and CD27, naive, central memory, regulatory and stem cell-like memory CD4+ T cells were sorted on a BD FACSAria II. A purity above 98% was achieved for all sorted populations. PBMCs were isolated right away by Lymphoprep density gradient centrifugation and were stained directly, without culture. To minimize batch effects, samples were stained and sorted in pairs, one healthy donor with one patient per experiment. The CDR3 holds 15 amino acids from the cysteine to the phenylalanine. Here the CDR3 DNA is all that survives: 45 bases in frame from base 1. The germline V and J ends show losses of 2 bases and 2 bases respectively, and no gene match explains 6 bases of the junction. From the germline V gene, CDR1 is SGHRS and CDR2 is YFSETQ.

Source material: central memory CD4+ T cells from blood. This clonotype was sampled from a man younger than 40 in good health. This receptor chain uses TRBV5-1 and TRBJ2-5, with 7 middle bases fitting TRBD2. The CDR3: CASSFMAGEQETQYF. The nucleotide sequence reads TGCGCCAGCAGCTTCATGGCGGGGGAACAAGAGACCCAGTACTTC.